The clone carrying this T cell receptor beta chain was seen a single time. The entry originates in a study of control samples from healthy donors and cancer patients. This table comes from immunoSEQ multiplex PCR, and its TCRdb copy is limited to in-frame clones, with some not included. The profile shows over 150,000 clones, 96% of them singletons. Germline V gene data show CDR1 as SGHDT and CDR2 as YYEEEE. The CDR3 is 12 amino acids. Trimming pared 2 bases from V and 7 bases from J, leaving 9 bases between. This chain links TRBV5-6 with TRBJ1-2, with TRBD1 as a possible D gene (6 bases). The origin of this receptor is a woman in her twenties or thirties in good health. Sequencing was carried out using blood. CDR3 sequence reads: CASSFLRGGYTF. Written as DNA, the CDR3 is TGTGCCAGCAGCTTCCTCAGGGGTGGCTACACCTTC.